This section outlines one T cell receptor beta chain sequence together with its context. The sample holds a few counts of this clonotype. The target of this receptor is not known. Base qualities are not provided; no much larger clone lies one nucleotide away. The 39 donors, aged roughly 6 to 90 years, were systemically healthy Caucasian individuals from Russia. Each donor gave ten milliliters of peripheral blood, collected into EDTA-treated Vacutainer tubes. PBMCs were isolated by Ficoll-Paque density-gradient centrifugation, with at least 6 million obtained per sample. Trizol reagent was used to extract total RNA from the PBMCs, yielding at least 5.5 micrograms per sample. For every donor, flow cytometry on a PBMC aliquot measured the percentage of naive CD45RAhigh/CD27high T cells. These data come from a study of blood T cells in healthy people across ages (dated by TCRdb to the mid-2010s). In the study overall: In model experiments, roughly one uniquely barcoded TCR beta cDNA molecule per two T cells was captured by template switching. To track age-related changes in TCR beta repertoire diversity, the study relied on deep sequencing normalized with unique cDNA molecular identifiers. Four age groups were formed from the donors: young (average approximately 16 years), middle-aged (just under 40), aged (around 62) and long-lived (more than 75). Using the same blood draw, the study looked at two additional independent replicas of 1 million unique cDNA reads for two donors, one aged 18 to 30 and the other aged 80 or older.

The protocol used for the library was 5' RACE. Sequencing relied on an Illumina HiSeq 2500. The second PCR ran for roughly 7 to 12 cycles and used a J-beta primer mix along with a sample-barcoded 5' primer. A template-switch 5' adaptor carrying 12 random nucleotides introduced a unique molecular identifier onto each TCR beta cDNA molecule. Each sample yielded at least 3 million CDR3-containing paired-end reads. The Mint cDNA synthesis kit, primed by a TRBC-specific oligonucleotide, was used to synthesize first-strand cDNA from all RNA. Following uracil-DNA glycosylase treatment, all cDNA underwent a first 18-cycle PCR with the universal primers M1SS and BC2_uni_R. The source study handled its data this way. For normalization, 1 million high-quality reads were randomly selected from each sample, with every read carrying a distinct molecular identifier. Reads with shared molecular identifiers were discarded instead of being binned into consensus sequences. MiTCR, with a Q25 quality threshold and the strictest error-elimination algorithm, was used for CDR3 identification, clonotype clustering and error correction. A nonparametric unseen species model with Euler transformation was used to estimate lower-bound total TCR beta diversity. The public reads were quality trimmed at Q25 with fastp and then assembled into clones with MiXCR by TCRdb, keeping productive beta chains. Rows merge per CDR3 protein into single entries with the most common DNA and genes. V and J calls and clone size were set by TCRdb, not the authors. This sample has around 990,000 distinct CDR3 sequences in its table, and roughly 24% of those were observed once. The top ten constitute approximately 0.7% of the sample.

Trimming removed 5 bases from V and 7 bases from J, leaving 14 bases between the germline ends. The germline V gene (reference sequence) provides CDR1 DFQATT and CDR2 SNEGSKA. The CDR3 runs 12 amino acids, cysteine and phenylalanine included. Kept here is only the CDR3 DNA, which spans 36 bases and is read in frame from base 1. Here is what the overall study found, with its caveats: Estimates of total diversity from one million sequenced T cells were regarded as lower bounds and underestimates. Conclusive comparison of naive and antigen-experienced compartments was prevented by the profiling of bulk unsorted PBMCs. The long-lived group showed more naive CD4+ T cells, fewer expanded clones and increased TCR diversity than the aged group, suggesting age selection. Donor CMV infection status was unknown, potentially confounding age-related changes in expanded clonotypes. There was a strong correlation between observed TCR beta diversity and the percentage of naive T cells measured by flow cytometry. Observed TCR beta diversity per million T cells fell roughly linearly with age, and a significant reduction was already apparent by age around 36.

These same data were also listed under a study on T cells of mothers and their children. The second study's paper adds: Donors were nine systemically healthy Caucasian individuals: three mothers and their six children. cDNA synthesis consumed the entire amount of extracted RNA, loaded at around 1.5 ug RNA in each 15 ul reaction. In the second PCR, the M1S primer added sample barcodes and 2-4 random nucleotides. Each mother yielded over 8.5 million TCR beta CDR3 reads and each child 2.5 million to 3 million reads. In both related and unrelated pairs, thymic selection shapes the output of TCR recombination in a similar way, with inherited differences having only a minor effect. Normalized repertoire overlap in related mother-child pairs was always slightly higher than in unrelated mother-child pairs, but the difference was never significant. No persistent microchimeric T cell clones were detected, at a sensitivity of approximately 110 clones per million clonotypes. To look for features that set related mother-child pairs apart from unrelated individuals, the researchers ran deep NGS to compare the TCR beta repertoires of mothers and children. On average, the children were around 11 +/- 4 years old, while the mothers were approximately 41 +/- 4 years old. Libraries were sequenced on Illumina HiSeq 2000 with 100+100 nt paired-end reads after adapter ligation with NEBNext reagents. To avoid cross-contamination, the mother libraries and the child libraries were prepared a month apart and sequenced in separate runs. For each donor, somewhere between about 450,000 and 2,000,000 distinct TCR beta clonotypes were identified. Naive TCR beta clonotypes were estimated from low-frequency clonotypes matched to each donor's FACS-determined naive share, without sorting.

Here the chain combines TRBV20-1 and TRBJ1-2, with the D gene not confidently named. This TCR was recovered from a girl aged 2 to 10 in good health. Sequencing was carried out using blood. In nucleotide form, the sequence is TGCAGTGCTGTGTCCCCTCGGGGTGGCTACACCTTC. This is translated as CSAVSPRGGYTF.